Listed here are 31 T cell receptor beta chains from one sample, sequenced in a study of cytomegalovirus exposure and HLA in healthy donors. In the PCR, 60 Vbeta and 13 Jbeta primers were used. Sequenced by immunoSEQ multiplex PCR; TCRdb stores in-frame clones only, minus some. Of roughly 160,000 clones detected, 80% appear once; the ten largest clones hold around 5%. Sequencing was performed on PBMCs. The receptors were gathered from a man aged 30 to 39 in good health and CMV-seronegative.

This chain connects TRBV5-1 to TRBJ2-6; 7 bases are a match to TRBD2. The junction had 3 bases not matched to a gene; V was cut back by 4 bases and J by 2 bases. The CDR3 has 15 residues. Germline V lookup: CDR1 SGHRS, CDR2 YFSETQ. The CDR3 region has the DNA TGCGCCAGCAGCGTGGGGGGGGCTGGGGCCAACGTCCTGACTTTC. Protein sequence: CASSVGGAGANVLTF.

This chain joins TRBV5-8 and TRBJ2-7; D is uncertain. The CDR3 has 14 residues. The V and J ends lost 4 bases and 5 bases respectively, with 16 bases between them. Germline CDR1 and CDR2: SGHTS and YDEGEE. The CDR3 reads CASSPSLDLHEQYF. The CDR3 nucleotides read TGTGCCAGCAGCCCGAGCCTAGATCTACACGAGCAGTACTTC. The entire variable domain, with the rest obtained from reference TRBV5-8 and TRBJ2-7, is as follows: EAGVTQSPTHLIKTRGQQATLRCSPISGHTSVYWYQQALGLGLQFLLWYDEGEERNRGNFPPRFSGRQFPNYSSELNVNALELEDSALYLCASSPSLDLHEQYFGPGTRLTVT.

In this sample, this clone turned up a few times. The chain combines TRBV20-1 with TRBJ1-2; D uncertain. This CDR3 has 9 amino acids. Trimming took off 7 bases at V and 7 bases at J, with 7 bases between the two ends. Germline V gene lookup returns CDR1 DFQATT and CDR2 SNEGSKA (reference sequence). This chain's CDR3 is CSGRVGYTF. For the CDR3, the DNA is TGCAGTGGAAGAGTTGGCTACACCTTC.

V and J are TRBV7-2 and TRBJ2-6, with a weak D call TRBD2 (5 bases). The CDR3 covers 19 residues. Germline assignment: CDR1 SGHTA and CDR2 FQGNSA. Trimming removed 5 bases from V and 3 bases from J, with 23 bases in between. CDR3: CASSPLFTRGPDGANVLTF. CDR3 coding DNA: TGTGCCAGCAGCCCACTATTCACCAGAGGGCCGGATGGGGCCAACGTCCTGACTTTC.

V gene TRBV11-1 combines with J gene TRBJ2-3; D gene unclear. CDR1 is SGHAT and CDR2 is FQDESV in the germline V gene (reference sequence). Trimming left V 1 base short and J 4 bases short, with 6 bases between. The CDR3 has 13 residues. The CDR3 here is CASSLVSADTQYF. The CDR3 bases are TGTGCCAGCAGCTTAGTGTCTGCAGATACGCAGTATTTT.

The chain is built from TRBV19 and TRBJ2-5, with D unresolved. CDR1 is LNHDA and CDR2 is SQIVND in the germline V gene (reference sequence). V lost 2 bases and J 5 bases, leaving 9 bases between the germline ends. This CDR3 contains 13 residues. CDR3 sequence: CASSIQSWETQYF. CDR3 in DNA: TGTGCCAGTAGTATACAGTCATGGGAGACCCAGTACTTC.

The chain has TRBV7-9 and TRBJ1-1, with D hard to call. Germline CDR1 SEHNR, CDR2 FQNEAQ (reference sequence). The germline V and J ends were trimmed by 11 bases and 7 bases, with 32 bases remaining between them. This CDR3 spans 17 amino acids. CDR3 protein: CAVLGSPMGQVTREAFF. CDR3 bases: TGTGCCGTCCTTGGAAGTCCGATGGGCCAGGTTACCCGTGAAGCTTTCTTT.

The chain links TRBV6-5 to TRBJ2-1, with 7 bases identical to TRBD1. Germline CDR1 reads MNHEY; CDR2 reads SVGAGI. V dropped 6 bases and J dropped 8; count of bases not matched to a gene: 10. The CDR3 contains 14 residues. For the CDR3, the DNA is TGTGCCAGCAGCCCTCCGACAGGGAAGGATGAGCAGTTCTTC. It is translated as CASSPPTGKDEQFF.

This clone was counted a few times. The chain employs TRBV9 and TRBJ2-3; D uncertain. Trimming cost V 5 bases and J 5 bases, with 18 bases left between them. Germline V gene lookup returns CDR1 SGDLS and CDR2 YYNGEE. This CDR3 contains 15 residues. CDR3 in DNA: TGTGCCAGCAGTTTGACGCACCCCTCGGGAGATACGCAGTATTTT. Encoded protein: CASSLTHPSGDTQYF.

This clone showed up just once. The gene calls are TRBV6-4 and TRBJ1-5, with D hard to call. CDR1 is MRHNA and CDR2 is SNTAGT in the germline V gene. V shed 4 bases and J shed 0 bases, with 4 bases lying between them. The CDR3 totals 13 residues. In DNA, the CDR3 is TGTGCCAGCAGTGTCGGTAGCAATCAGCCCCAGCATTTT. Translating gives CASSVGSNQPQHF.

CDR3 nucleotides: TGTGCCAGCAGTCAGACTAGCGGTATCACAGATACGCAGTATTTT. This encodes CASSQTSGITDTQYF. The chain has TRBV6-5 and TRBJ2-3; 9 bases are shared with TRBD2. The CDR3 has 15 residues. The trim removed 5 bases at V and 2 bases at J, leaving 5 bases unmatched. From germline, CDR1 is MNHEY and CDR2 SVGAGI.

In DNA, the CDR3 is TGTGCCAGCAGCCGGACAGTGAACACTGAAGCTTTCTTT. Amino acids: CASSRTVNTEAFF. The rearrangement links TRBV7-2 to TRBJ1-1; tentative D call: TRBD1 (6 bases). This CDR3 spans 13 amino acids. Trimming cost V 5 bases and J 0 bases, with 7 bases left between them. The germline gives CDR1 SGHTA, CDR2 FQGNSA.

This chain's CDR3 is CASSYSAREKLFF. The CDR3 DNA reads as TGTGCCAGCAGTTATAGCGCGAGGGAAAAACTGTTTTTT. The rearrangement links TRBV6-6 to TRBJ1-4; no definite D call. This CDR3 has 13 residues. V gave up 3 bases and J gave up 8 bases, with 10 bases separating them. The germline V gene encodes CDR1 MNHNY and CDR2 SVGAGI (reference sequence).

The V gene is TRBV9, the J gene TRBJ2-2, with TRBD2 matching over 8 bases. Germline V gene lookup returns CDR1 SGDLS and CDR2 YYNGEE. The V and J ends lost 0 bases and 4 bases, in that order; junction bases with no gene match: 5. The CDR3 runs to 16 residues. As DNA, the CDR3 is TGTGCCAGCAGCGTAGAGGAAGCGGGGGCCACCGGGGAGCTGTTTTTT. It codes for CASSVEEAGATGELFF. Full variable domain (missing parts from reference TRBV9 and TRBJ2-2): DSGVTQTPKHLITATGQRVTLRCSPRSGDLSVYWYQQSLDQGLQFLIQYYNGEERAKGNILERFSAQQFPDLHSELNLSSLELGDSALYFCASSVEEAGATGELFFGEGSRLTVL.

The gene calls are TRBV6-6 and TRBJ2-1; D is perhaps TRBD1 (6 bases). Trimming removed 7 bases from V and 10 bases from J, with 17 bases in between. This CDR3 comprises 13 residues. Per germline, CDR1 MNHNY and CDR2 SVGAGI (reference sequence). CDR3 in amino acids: CASTHRTGIEQFF. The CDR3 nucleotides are TGTGCCAGCACCCATCGAACAGGGATCGAGCAGTTCTTC.

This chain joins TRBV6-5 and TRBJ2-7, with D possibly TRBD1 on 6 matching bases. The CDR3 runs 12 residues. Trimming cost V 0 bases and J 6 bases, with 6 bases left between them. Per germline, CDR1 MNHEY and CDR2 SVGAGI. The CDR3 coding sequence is TGTGCCAGCAGTTACTCGACAGGCGAGCAGTACTTC. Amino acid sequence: CASSYSTGEQYF.

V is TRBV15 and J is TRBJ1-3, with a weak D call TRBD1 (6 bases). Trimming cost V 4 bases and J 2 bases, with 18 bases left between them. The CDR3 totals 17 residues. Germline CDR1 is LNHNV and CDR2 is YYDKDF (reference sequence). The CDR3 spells CATSIIQGMPAGNTIYF. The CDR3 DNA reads TGTGCCACCAGCATAATACAGGGAATGCCGGCTGGAAACACCATATATTTT.

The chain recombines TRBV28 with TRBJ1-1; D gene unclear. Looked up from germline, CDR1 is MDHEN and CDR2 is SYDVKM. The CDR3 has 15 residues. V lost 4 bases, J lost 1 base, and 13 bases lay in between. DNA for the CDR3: TGTGCCAGCAGTTCAAGAGAGGGAGCGAACACTGAAGCTTTCTTT. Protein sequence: CASSSREGANTEAFF. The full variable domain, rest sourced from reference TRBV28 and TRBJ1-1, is DVKVTQSSRYLVKRTGEKVFLECVQDMDHENMFWYRQDPGLGLRLIYFSYDVKMKEKGDIPEGYSVSREKKERFSLILESASTNQTSMYLCASSSREGANTEAFFGQGTRLTVV.

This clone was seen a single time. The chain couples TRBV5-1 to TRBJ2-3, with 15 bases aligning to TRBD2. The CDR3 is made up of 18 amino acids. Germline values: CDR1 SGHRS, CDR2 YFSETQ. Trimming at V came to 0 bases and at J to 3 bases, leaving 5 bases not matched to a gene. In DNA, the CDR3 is TGCGCCAGCAGCTTGGCCGGGACTAGCGGGAGGTGGACAGATACGCAGTATTTT. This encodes CASSLAGTSGRWTDTQYF.

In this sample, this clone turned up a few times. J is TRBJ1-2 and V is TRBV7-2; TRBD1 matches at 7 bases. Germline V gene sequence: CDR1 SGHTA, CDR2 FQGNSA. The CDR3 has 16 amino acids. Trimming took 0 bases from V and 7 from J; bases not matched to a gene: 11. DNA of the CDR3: TGTGCCAGCAGCTTAGCGCCCCAACAGGGGCTCGGTGGCTACACCTTC. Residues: CASSLAPQQGLGGYTF.

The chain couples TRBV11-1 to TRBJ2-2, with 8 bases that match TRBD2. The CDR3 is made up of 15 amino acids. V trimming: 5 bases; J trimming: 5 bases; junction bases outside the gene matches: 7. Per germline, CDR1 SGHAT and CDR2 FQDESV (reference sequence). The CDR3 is CASSNAGGRTGELFF. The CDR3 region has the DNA TGTGCCAGCAGCAACGCGGGGGGCCGGACCGGGGAGCTGTTTTTT. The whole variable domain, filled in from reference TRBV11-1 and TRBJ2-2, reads EAEVAQSPRYKITEKSQAVAFWCDPISGHATLYWYRQILGQGPELLVQFQDESVVDDSQLPKDRFSAERLKGVDSTLKIQPAELGDSAMYLCASSNAGGRTGELFFGEGSRLTVL.

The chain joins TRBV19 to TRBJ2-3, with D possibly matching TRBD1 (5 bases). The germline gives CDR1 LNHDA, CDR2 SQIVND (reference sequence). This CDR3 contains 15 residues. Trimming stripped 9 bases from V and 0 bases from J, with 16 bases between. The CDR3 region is CASSDRTTSTDTQYF. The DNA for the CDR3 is TGTGCCAGCTCAGACAGAACGACTAGCACAGATACGCAGTATTTT.

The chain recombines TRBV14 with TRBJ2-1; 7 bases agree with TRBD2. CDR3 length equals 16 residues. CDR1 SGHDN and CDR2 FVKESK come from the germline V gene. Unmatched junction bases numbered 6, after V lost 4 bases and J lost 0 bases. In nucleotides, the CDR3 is TGTGCCAGCAGCCCCTCCGCGGGAGACTCCTACAATGAGCAGTTCTTC. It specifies CASSPSAGDSYNEQFF.

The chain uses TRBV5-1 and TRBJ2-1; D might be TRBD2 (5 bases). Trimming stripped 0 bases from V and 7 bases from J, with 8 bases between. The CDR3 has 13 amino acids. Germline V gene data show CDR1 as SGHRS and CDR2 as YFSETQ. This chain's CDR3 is CASSLGVANEQFF. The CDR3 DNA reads TGCGCCAGCAGCTTGGGAGTAGCGAATGAGCAGTTCTTC.

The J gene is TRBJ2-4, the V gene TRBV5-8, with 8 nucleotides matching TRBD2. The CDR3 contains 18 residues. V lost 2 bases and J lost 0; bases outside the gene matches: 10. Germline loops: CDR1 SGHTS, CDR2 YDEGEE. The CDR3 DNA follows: TGTGCCAGCAGCTTTATGAGACTAGCGCCGTTAGCCAAAAACATTCAGTACTTC. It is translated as CASSFMRLAPLAKNIQYF.

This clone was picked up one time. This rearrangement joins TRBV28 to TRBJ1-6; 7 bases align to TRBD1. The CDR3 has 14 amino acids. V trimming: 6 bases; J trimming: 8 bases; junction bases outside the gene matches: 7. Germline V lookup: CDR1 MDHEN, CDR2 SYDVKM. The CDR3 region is CASSLTGLDSPLHF. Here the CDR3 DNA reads TGTGCCAGCAGCCTGACAGGGTTGGATTCACCCCTCCACTTT.

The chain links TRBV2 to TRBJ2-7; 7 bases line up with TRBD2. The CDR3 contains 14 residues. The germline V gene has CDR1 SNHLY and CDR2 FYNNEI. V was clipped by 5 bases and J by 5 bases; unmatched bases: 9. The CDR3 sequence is CASSLAGSIDEQYF. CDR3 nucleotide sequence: TGTGCCAGCAGTTTAGCGGGTTCCATTGACGAGCAGTACTTC.

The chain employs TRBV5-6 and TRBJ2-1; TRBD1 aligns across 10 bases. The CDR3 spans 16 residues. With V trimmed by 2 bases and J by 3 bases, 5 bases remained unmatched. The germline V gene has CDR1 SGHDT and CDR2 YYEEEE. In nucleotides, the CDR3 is TGTGCCAGCAGCTTACGACAGGGGGCATACTACAATGAGCAGTTCTTC. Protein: CASSLRQGAYYNEQFF.

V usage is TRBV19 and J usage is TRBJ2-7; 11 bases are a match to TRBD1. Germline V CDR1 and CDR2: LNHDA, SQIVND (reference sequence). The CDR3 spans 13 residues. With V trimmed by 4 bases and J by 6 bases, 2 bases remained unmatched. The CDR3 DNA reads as TGTGCCAGTAGTACCGGGACAGGGGGCGAGCAGTACTTC. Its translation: CASSTGTGGEQYF.

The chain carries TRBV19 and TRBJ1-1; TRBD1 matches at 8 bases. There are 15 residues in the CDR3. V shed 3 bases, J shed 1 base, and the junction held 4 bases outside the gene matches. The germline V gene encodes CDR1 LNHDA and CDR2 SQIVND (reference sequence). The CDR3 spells CASSMRGTGNTEAFF. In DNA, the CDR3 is TGTGCCAGTAGTATGCGGGGGACAGGGAACACTGAAGCTTTCTTT.

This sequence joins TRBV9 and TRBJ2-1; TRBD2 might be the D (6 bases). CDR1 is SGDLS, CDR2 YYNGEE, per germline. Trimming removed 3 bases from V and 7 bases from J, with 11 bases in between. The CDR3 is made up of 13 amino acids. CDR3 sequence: CASSAGTPNEQFF. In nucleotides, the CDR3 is TGTGCCAGCAGCGCCGGGACTCCTAATGAGCAGTTCTTC.